These 5 T cell receptor beta chains share one sample of origin, sequenced in a study of blood T cell repertoires in COVID-19. TCRdb keeps only in-frame clones here, not all; method: immunoSEQ multiplex PCR. The repertoire has some 200,000 clones, 80% to 85% of them found once; the top ten carry about 10%. Sequencing used peripheral blood. The receptor set was obtained from a woman older than 75 with COVID-19, enrolled during active disease.

The J gene is TRBJ1-5, the V gene TRBV28, with TRBD1 identical over 11 bases. The germline CDR1 and CDR2 sequences are MDHEN and SYDVKM. The length of the CDR3 is 15 residues. The junction had 3 bases not matched to a gene; V was cut back by 4 bases and J by 4 bases. In nucleotides, the CDR3 is TGTGCCAGCAGTTCCGGACAGGGGGCGAATCAGCCCCAGCATTTT. Translating it yields CASSSGQGANQPQHF. Full variable domain (remainder filled in from reference TRBV28 and TRBJ1-5): DVKVTQSSRYLVKRTGEKVFLECVQDMDHENMFWYRQDPGLGLRLIYFSYDVKMKEKGDIPEGYSVSREKKERFSLILESASTNQTSMYLCASSSGQGANQPQHFGDGTRLSIL.

The chain joins TRBV5-1 to TRBJ1-1, with a possible D match to TRBD1 (6 bases). Trimming removed 1 base from V and 1 base from J, with 8 bases in between. Germline V gene data show CDR1 as SGHRS and CDR2 as YFSETQ. The CDR3 spans 14 residues. DNA for the CDR3: TGCGCCAGCAGCTTGTTACAGGGGAACACTGAAGCTTTCTTT. This sequence encodes CASSLLQGNTEAFF.

The chain links TRBV12-2 to TRBJ1-5. TRBV12-2 is a documented pseudogene. The CDR3 is made up of 14 amino acids. The CDR3 DNA reads TGTGCAAGTCGTCTTTCGAAGCGCAATCAGCCCCAGCATTTT. Translating gives CASRLSKRNQPQHF.

The chain recombines TRBV4-3 with TRBJ1-1; 7 bases are a match to TRBD1. CDR1 and CDR2 (germline): LGHNA, YSLEER. There are 17 residues in the CDR3. The J segment lost 9 bases and the V segment lost 1 base, leaving 17 bases of the junction unmatched. CDR3 loop: CASSQGGDRSFLAQAFF. The CDR3 DNA is TGCGCCAGCAGCCAAGGAGGGGACAGAAGCTTTCTTGCCCAAGCTTTCTTT.

The rearrangement joins TRBV5-1 to TRBJ2-7; D perhaps matches TRBD1 (5 bases). The germline gives CDR1 SGHRS, CDR2 YFSETQ. CDR3 size: 12 residues. V dropped 3 bases and J dropped 3 bases, with 7 bases sitting between them. The CDR3 protein is CASSSDSYEQYF. CDR3 in DNA: TGCGCCAGCAGCTCTGACAGCTACGAGCAGTACTTC.